This TCR beta chain was observed in a study of shared clonotypes between healthy human individuals. About the study: Those who served as donors were a couple of women and a few men between the ages of 18 and 49.

Deep was the level used in running the assay. Splitting of each subset's genomic DNA was done evenly across several immunoSEQ plates. Using ten immunoSEQ deep assay plates, investigators sequenced unsorted PBMC DNA. Assay used: immunoSEQ multiplex PCR; TCRdb lists only in-frame clones, some missing. The sample shows about 480,000 clones, about 80% of them seen only once. The sample consisted of PBMCs. The sequence was obtained from a woman between 35 and 50 years old in good health. Some clones in this sample may be carry-over from other donors' samples.

CDR3 nucleotides: TGTGCCAGCAGTTTAGATACCTATGGCTACACCTTC. This encodes CASSLDTYGYTF. This chain uses TRBV6-5 with TRBJ1-2; D unclear. Trimming shortened V by 4 bases and J by 4 bases, and 7 bases separated the two germline ends. The CDR3 is 12 amino acids. In germline, CDR1 is MNHEY, CDR2 SVGAGI.